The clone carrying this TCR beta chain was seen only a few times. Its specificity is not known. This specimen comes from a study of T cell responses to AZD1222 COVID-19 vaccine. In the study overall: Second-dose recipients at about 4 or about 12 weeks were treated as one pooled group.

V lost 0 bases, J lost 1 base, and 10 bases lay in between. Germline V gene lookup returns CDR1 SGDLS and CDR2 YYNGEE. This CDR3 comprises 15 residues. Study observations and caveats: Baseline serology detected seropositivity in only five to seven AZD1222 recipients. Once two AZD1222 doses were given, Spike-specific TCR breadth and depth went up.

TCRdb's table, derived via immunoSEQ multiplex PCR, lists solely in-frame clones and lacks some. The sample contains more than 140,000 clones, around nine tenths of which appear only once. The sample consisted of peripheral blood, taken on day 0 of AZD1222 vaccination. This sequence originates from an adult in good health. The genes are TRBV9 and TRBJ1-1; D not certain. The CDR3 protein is CASSVDGQPNTEAFF. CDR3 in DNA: TGTGCCAGCAGCGTAGACGGTCAGCCGAACACTGAAGCTTTCTTT.